What follows describes a single TCR beta chain. Antigen specificity is unknown. Specified time point: sample taken at primary tumor resection. Frozen PBMC, nontumor lung or tumor provided whole RNA, which was sequenced unsorted. The donors comprised roughly 71 untreated early-stage non-small cell lung cancer patients. The data were obtained in a study of spatial heterogeneity in lung cancer. Study in general: The count of detected beta-chain sequences consistently exceeded that of alpha-chain sequences. TCR and UMI combinations that were unique each appeared, on average, more than ten times in raw reads. Findings and limits, study-wide: Compared with follow-up, resection was when ubiquitous expanded tumor TCRs appeared in blood more.

One entry per CDR3 protein results from TCRdb running MiXCR on the 5' RACE reads. The sample has approximately 82,000 distinct CDR3 sequences, 10% to 15% seen once. The CDR3 consists of 15 residues. The germline CDR1 and CDR2 sequences are MNHNS and SASEGT. Between the trimmed V and J ends, which lost 7 bases and 1 base, there was a span of 17 bases. The sequence was obtained from a male donor with early-stage non-small cell lung cancer. This specimen was PBMCs, taken at surgery. The chain employs TRBV6-1 and TRBJ2-7; D is undetermined. CDR3 amino acids: CASTFSVLLSYEQYF. CDR3 bases: TGTGCCAGCACCTTTAGTGTTCTCCTTTCCTACGAGCAGTACTTC.